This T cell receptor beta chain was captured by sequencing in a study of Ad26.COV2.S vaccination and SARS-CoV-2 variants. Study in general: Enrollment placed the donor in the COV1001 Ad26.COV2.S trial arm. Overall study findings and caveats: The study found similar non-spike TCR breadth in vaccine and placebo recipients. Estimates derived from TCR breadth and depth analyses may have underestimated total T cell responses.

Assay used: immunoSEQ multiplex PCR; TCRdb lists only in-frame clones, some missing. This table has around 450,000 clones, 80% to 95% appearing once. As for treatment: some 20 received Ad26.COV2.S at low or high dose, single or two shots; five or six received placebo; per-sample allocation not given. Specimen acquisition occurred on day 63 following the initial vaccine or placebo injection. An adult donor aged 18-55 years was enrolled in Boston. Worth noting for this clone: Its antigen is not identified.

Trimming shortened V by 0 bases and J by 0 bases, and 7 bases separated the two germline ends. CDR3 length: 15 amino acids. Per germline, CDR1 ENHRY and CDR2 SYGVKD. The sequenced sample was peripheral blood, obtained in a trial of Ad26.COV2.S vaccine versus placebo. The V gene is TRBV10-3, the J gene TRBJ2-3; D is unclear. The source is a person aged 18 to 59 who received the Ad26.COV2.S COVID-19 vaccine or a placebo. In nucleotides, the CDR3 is TGTGCCATCAGTGAGTCTGACTTTAGCACAGATACGCAGTATTTT. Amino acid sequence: CAISESDFSTDTQYF.